The 18 T cell receptor beta chains given below trace back to one sample, sequenced in a study of CD8+CD57+ T cells in acquired aplastic anemia. Genomic DNA constituted the template upon which TCR beta VDJ and CDR3 profiling was performed. One entry per CDR3 protein results from TCRdb running MiXCR on the reads. The table includes 450,000 to 550,000 distinct CDR3 sequences, more than 25% detected once. Patients sequenced had flow cytometry evidence of CD8+CD57+ cell expansion. Sequencing input: sorted CD4+, CD8+, or CD8+CD57+ T cells (not recorded which) from PBMCs. These receptor sequences come from a human donor with aplastic anemia.

This clonotype was detected a few times. The J gene is TRBJ2-3, the V gene TRBV9, with 7 nucleotides matching TRBD1. Trimming cost V 3 bases and J 1 base; bases outside gene matches: 5. The CDR3 spans 15 residues. Germline CDR1 reads SGDLS; CDR2 reads YYNGEE. The chain's CDR3 is CASSGTGLRTDTQYF. CDR3 sequence (DNA): TGTGCCAGCAGCGGGACAGGCCTACGCACAGATACGCAGTATTTT.

V is TRBV4-1 and J is TRBJ1-5; TRBD1 aligns across 8 bases. V was pared by 0 bases and J by 6 bases, with 10 bases of the junction left unmatched. The CDR3 consists of 17 residues. CDR1 is MGHRA, CDR2 YSYEKL, per germline. CDR3 nucleotides: TGCGCCAGCAGCCAAGATCTGGATGGCAGGGGGCTTCAGCCCCAGCATTTT. It codes for CASSQDLDGRGLQPQHF.

This clonotype has only one observation. A much larger clone sits a single nucleotide away, making a read error possible. The V gene is TRBV9, the J gene TRBJ2-3; D not certain. Germline assignment: CDR1 SGDLS and CDR2 YYNGEE. Deletions cut 1 base from V and 4 bases from J, with 19 bases between. This CDR3 comprises 17 residues. CDR3 coding DNA: TGTGCCAGCAGCGTAAACCCGGCCAGAGAGTACGCAGATACGCAGTATTTT. It encodes CASSVNPAREYADTQYF. The full variable domain, with the rest looked up from reference TRBV9 and TRBJ2-3, is DSGVTQTPKHLITATGQRVTLRCSPRSGDLSVYWYQQSLDQGLQFLIQYYNGEERAKGNILERFSAQQFPDLHSELNLSSLELGDSALYFCASSVNPAREYADTQYFGPGTRLTVL.

The V and J genes are TRBV29-1 and TRBJ2-1; 8 bases match TRBD1. From germline, CDR1 is SQVTM and CDR2 ANQGSEA. The CDR3 consists of 13 residues. V shed 2 bases, J shed 6 bases, and the junction held 3 bases outside the gene matches. The CDR3 loop is CSVETGGGNEQFF. The CDR3 bases are TGCAGCGTTGAAACAGGGGGTGGCAATGAGCAGTTCTTC.

V and J are TRBV2 and TRBJ2-5; D is undetermined. V gave up 2 bases and J gave up 1 base, with 8 bases separating them. Germline-derived CDR1 and CDR2 are SNHLY and FYNNEI. The CDR3 sequence is 14 residues long. The CDR3 coding sequence is TGTGCCAGCAGTGAATTAGCCAGCCAAGAGACCCAGTACTTC. This translates into CASSELASQETQYF.

The V call is TRBV30, the J call TRBJ1-2, with TRBD1 identical over 8 bases. Trimming at V came to 2 bases and at J to 7 bases, leaving 6 bases not matched to a gene. CDR3 length equals 13 residues. Per germline, CDR1 GTSNPN and CDR2 SVGIG (reference sequence). This CDR3 is CAWSPQGAFGYTF. CDR3 bases: TGTGCCTGGAGTCCCCAGGGGGCCTTTGGCTACACCTTC.

This clonotype was found many times. The rearrangement uses TRBV15 and TRBJ2-1; possibly TRBD1 for D (7 bases). Trimming shortened V by 0 bases and J by 4 bases, and 10 bases separated the two germline ends. The CDR3 is made up of 15 amino acids. CDR1 is LNHNV, CDR2 YYDKDF, per germline (reference sequence). In DNA, the CDR3 is TGTGCCACCAGCAGAGACAGGGGGGAATACAATGAGCAGTTCTTC. Its translation: CATSRDRGEYNEQFF.

This clonotype was found a few times. CDR3 protein: CASSLALAGFSYNEQFF. In nucleotides, the CDR3 is TGTGCCAGCAGCTTAGCACTAGCGGGATTTTCCTACAATGAGCAGTTCTTC. The genes are TRBV7-2 and TRBJ2-1; TRBD2 matches at 10 bases. V shed 0 bases and J 1 base; nucleotides not matched to a gene: 3. Germline assignment: CDR1 SGHTA and CDR2 FQGNSA. The CDR3 covers 17 residues. Variable domain in full (rest from reference TRBV7-2 and TRBJ2-1): GAGVSQSPSNKVTEKGKDVELRCDPISGHTALYWYRQSLGQGLEFLIYFQGNSAPDKSGLPSDRFSAERTGGSVSTLTIQRTQQEDSAVYLCASSLALAGFSYNEQFFGPGTRLTVL.

Comment on this clonotype: With a much larger clone just one base away, this may be a read error. This chain links TRBV19 with TRBJ1-1; D perhaps matches TRBD1 (5 bases). This CDR3 is 15 amino acids long. The germline V gene has CDR1 LNHDA and CDR2 SQIVND (reference sequence). CDR3 loop: CASSMGGAPNTEASF. The CDR3 region has the DNA TGTGCCAGTAGTATGGGAGGGGCCCCCAACACTGAAGCTTCCTTT.

This sequence joins TRBV11-2 and TRBJ2-2; 9 bases align to TRBD1. Germline V gene data show CDR1 as SGHAT and CDR2 as FQNNGV. The V segment lost 2 bases and the J segment 6 bases; nucleotides outside the gene matches: 13. The CDR3 is made up of 18 amino acids. The CDR3 is CASSLPRGTGSRAGELFF. The DNA for the CDR3 is TGTGCCAGCAGCTTACCACGCGGGACAGGGAGCAGAGCCGGGGAGCTGTTTTTT.

This clonotype was observed a handful of times. A read error may account for a junction end that differs from germline. This chain joins TRBV10-3 and TRBJ2-7, with 8 bases aligning to TRBD1. This CDR3 region has 14 residues. CDR1 and CDR2 from the germline V gene are ENHRY and SYGVKD. The CDR3 protein is CASSATGGTPEQYF. The CDR3 DNA is TGTGCCAGCAGTGCTACAGGGGGGACCCCCGAGCAGTACTTC.

This chain joins TRBV6-2 or TRBV6-3 and TRBJ1-1; 8 bases fit TRBD1. The V gene end was trimmed by 4 bases and the J gene end by 1 base; junction bases not matched to a gene: 14. The CDR3 is made up of 18 amino acids. Germline-derived CDR1 and CDR2 are MNHEY and SVGEGT. As DNA, the CDR3 is TGTGCCAGCAGTTCCCATCGAATACGGGACAGGCAGAACACTGAAGCTTTCTTT. As protein: CASSSHRIRDRQNTEAFF.

About this clonotype: This may stem from a read error, because a much larger clone lies one nucleotide away. V gene TRBV20-1 combines with J gene TRBJ1-6; D call uncertain. The CDR3 has 14 residues. Germline CDR1 DFQATT, CDR2 SNEGSKA (reference sequence). CDR3 in DNA: TGCCGTGCTAGAGTGACCCAGAGGGATTCACCCCTCCACTTT. Its protein is CRARVTQRDSPLHF.

This clonotype was seen a few times. The rearrangement uses TRBV11-3 and TRBJ1-2; 9 bases are shared with TRBD1. The CDR3 length is 13 residues. The junction had 2 bases not matched to a gene; V was cut back by 3 bases and J by 6 bases. CDR1 SGHNT and CDR2 YENEEA come from the germline V gene. The CDR3 bases are TGTGCCAGCAGCTTGACAGGGGGGGATGGCTACACCTTC. Amino acids: CASSLTGGDGYTF. Variable domain in full (rest from reference TRBV11-3 and TRBJ1-2): EAGVVQSPRYKIIEKKQPVAFWCNPISGHNTLYWYLQNLGQGPELLIRYENEEAVDDSQLPKDRFSAERLKGVDSTLKIQPAELGDSAVYLCASSLTGGDGYTFGSGTRLTVV.

The chain uses TRBV11-2 and TRBJ1-2; the D gene is possibly TRBD1 (5 bases). Looked up from germline, CDR1 is SGHAT and CDR2 is FQNNGV. V was shortened by 1 base and J by 14 bases, with 17 bases between the two germline ends. The CDR3 is 13 amino acids. The chain's CDR3 is CASSLVQGGTGTF. As DNA, the CDR3 is TGTGCCAGCAGCTTAGTCCAGGGTGGTACTGGGACCTTC.

This chain connects TRBV12-3 or TRBV12-4 to TRBJ1-2; D is uncertain. V shed 0 bases and J shed 7 bases, with 9 bases lying between them. CDR3 length equals 13 residues. The CDR3 loop reads CASSLAGMAGYTF. Here the CDR3 DNA reads TGTGCCAGCAGTTTAGCGGGAATGGCTGGCTACACCTTC.

A remark on this clonotype: Just one base apart from a much larger clone, this may be a read error. The V gene is TRBV7-8, the J gene TRBJ2-7; 14 nucleotides align to TRBD2. Germline V gives CDR1 SGHVS, CDR2 FQNEAQ. This CDR3 spans 15 amino acids. The CDR3 nucleotides are TGTGCCAGCAGCTCGCCGGGACTAGCGGGAGTCGAGCAGCACTTC. It specifies CASSSPGLAGVEQHF. Supplemented by reference TRBV7-8 and TRBJ2-7, the full variable domain reads GAGVSQSPRYKVAKRGQDVALRCDPISGHVSLFWYQQALGQGPEFLTYFQNEAQLDKSGLPSDRFFAERPEGSVSTLKIQRTQQEDSAVYLCASSSPGLAGVEQHFGPGTRLTVT.

The chain's CDR3 is CAWRYRKYTEAFF. The CDR3 DNA sequence: TGTGCCTGGAGGTACAGGAAATACACTGAAGCTTTCTTT. This rearrangement joins TRBV30 to TRBJ1-1; D is possibly TRBD1 (5 bases). The germline gives CDR1 GTSNPN, CDR2 SVGIG (reference sequence). Trimming took off 3 bases at V and 3 bases at J, with 11 bases between the two ends. The CDR3 is made up of 13 amino acids. Full variable domain (rest looked up from reference TRBV30 and TRBJ1-1): SQTIHQWPATLVQPVGSPLSLECTVEGTSNPNLYWYRQAAGRGLQLLFYSVGIGQISSEVPQNLSASRPQDRQFILSSKKLLLSDSGFYLCAWRYRKYTEAFFGQGTRLTVV.